This TCR beta chain was recovered during a study of blood T cell repertoires in COVID-19. Study-level information: Cohort 3 recovered donors had two negative PCRs, clearance, or symptom resolution.

In assigning cohorts, the study relied on participant-reported clinical history. Method: immunoSEQ multiplex PCR; TCRdb's copy keeps in-frame clones and lacks some. The sample holds roughly 200,000 clones, about 86% seen once. The CDR3 is made up of 14 amino acids. The ends were cut back, 2 bases at V and 1 base at J, with 9 bases in the middle. Germline V CDR1 and CDR2: MDHEN, SYDVKM. The V and J genes are TRBV28 and TRBJ2-7; D possibly corresponds to TRBD2 (6 bases). The TCR was taken from a woman in her 40s in a cohort exposed to, infected with or recovered from COVID-19 (not recorded which). Sequencing was carried out using PBMCs or T cells enriched from blood (not recorded which). The CDR3 DNA sequence: TGTGCCAGCAGTTTAACGGGGGTATCCTACGAGCAGTACTTC. Translation: CASSLTGVSYEQYF. Together with reference TRBV28 and TRBJ2-7, the CDR3 gives the full variable domain: DVKVTQSSRYLVKRTGEKVFLECVQDMDHENMFWYRQDPGLGLRLIYFSYDVKMKEKGDIPEGYSVSREKKERFSLILESASTNQTSMYLCASSLTGVSYEQYFGPGTRLTVT.